Listed below are T cell receptor beta chains from one sample, sequenced in a study of cytomegalovirus exposure and HLA in healthy donors. TCRdb's table, derived via immunoSEQ multiplex PCR, lists solely in-frame clones and lacks some. The sample includes around 170,000 clones, less than 90% of them seen just once. The sequenced material came from PBMCs. The receptors come from a boy younger than 10 in good health and CMV-seronegative. The CDR3 runs from the conserved cysteine through the conserved F or W. A D gene is named only where the DNA matches it firmly. Rows give clone size only sometimes, using once, few, many, or a class for an expanded clone.

cdr3_length	clone_size	v_call	d_call	j_call	cdr3_nt	cdr3_aa
14	-	TRBV7-9	-	TRBJ2-7	TGTGCCAGCAGCTCCACCCCCGGGTCCTACGAGCAGTACTTC	CASSSTPGSYEQYF
14	-	TRBV7-9	-	TRBJ2-2	TGTGCCAGCAGCTTTATAGCGGAGCACCGGGAGCTGTTTTTT	CASSFIAEHRELFF
13	-	TRBV2	-	TRBJ2-5	TGTGCCAGCAGCGATGGACAGAAAGAGACCCAGTACTTC	CASSDGQKETQYF
12	-	TRBV29-1	-	TRBJ2-1	TGCAGCGTTGACAGGTCAGACAATGAGCAGTTCTTC	CSVDRSDNEQFF
14	-	TRBV18	-	TRBJ1-2	TGTGCCAGCTCACGGGCAGGGGAAGGCTATGGCTACACCTTC	CASSRAGEGYGYTF
16	-	TRBV9	TRBD1	TRBJ2-3	TGTGCCAGCAGCGGAAGGACAGGGGTGGACACAGATACGCAGTATTTT	CASSGRTGVDTDTQYF
17	-	TRBV28	TRBD2	TRBJ2-3	TGTGCCAGCAGTTTGCTAGCGGGAGGGCGGATCACAGATACGCAGTATTTT	CASSLLAGGRITDTQYF
15	few	TRBV4-1	TRBD1	TRBJ1-1	TGCGCCAGCAGCCGAGGACAGGTCCGATACACTGAAGCTTTCTTT	CASSRGQVRYTEAFF
15	-	TRBV28	-	TRBJ2-4	TGTGCCAGCATGGCCCAAAATCGAGGGCAAAACATTCAGTACTTC	CASMAQNRGQNIQYF
16	-	TRBV28	-	TRBJ2-7	TGTGCCAGCAGTTCAACCAGGGTTTCCATCTCCTACGAGCAGTACTTC	CASSSTRVSISYEQYF
17	few	TRBV4-2	TRBD2	TRBJ2-3	TGTGCCAGCAGAAGAACTAGCGGGAGGGGATTCACAGATACGCAGTATTTT	CASRRTSGRGFTDTQYF
15	-	TRBV4-1	-	TRBJ2-7	TGCGCCAGCAGCCAAGATCGGGCTAGCGTCTACGAGCAGTACTTC	CASSQDRASVYEQYF
14	-	TRBV9	TRBD1	TRBJ2-7	TGTGCCAGCAGCGCCCACCGGGACAGCTACGAGCAGTACTTC	CASSAHRDSYEQYF
14	-	TRBV10-3	TRBD1	TRBJ1-1	TGTGCCATCAGTGCACAGGGACAGGGGGGGCAAGCTTTCTTT	CAISAQGQGGQAFF
13	-	TRBV30	-	TRBJ1-5	TGTGCCTGGAGTTATAAAGGAGATCAGCCCCAGCATTTT	CAWSYKGDQPQHF
14	-	TRBV5-1	TRBD2	TRBJ2-7	TGCGCCAGCACCCCTAGCGGGACCCCCTACGAGCAGTACTTC	CASTPSGTPYEQYF
15	-	TRBV6-5	-	TRBJ1-1	TGTGCCAGCAGTTTCCGGGGAGGGGAAGGGACTGAAGCTTTCTTT	CASSFRGGEGTEAFF
14	few	TRBV9	-	TRBJ1-2	TGTGCCAGCAGCGTTCGCGGGCAGCTCTATGGCTACACCTTC	CASSVRGQLYGYTF
18	-	TRBV11-2	-	TRBJ2-1	TGTGCCAGCAGCTTACTTTTAGTGCAGGCAGGGTTCTACAATGAGCAGTTCTTC	CASSLLLVQAGFYNEQFF
16	-	TRBV10-3	-	TRBJ2-1	TGTGCCATCAGTGAGTTCCGACTAGGAGGTTCTAATGAGCAGTTCTTC	CAISEFRLGGSNEQFF
11	-	TRBV28	-	TRBJ1-4	TGTGCCAGCAGTAGGGGGGAAAAACTGTTTTTT	CASSRGEKLFF
12	-	TRBV7-9	-	TRBJ1-2	TGTGCCAGCAGCCAAGGGGCCTATGGCTACACCTTC	CASSQGAYGYTF
14	-	TRBV27	-	TRBJ1-2	TGTGCCAGCAGTTTCGGAGGGGTTGGCTATGGCTACACCTTC	CASSFGGVGYGYTF
12	-	TRBV30	-	TRBJ2-3	TGTGCCTGGAGTGTACTTACTGATACGCAGTATTTT	CAWSVLTDTQYF
15	-	TRBV6-6	-	TRBJ2-5	TGTGCCAGCAGTTACGTTTCCGGGGACCAAGAGACCCAGTACTTC	CASSYVSGDQETQYF
13	-	TRBV30	-	TRBJ2-2	TGTGCCTGGGACAGCGAGAACACCGGGGAGCTGTTTTTT	CAWDSENTGELFF
16	-	TRBV7-9	-	TRBJ2-2	TGTGCCAGCAGCCATCCGAGAGGAGGGATCACCGGGGAGCTGTTTTTT	CASSHPRGGITGELFF
17	-	TRBV9	-	TRBJ1-2	TGTGCCAGCAGCGTAGAACTGGGAGGCCCCGTAGTGAATGGCTACACCTTC	CASSVELGGPVVNGYTF